Listed below are T cell receptor beta chains from one sample, sequenced in a study of blood T cell repertoires in COVID-19. Clones were sequenced by immunoSEQ multiplex PCR, and TCRdb holds only the in-frame ones, with some missing. The sample yields approximately 170,000 clones, roughly nine tenths seen once. Sample: peripheral blood. All receptors derive from a man in his thirties or forties with acute or convalescent COVID-19. CDR3s include the opening cysteine and the closing phenylalanine or tryptophan. A D gene is named only where the DNA matches it firmly. A row's size may be missing; if present it is once, few, many or a size class.

v_gene	j_gene	abundance	d_gene	CDR3nt	CDR3aa
TRBV5-1	TRBJ2-3	-	TRBD2	TGCGCCAGCAGCCCAGCGGGGGACACAGATACGCAGTATTTT	CASSPAGDTDTQYF
TRBV29-1	TRBJ2-5	-	TRBD2	TGCAGCGTCCCCCGGGGGGGAAGAGAGACCCAGTACTTC	CSVPRGGRETQYF
TRBV6-5	TRBJ2-1	-	-	TGTGCCAGCACTACGACTAGAAATGAGCAGTTCTTC	CASTTTRNEQFF
TRBV28	TRBJ1-5	-	-	TGTGCCAGCAGTCGACAGGAGAATAGCAATCAGCCCCAGCATTTT	CASSRQENSNQPQHF
TRBV10-3	TRBJ2-7	-	TRBD1	TGTGCCATCAGCCGGGACAGCTACGAGCAGTACTTC	CAISRDSYEQYF
TRBV12-3/TRBV12-4	TRBJ1-5	-	-	TGTGCCAGCAGTACTTATAGCAATCAGCCCCAGCATTTT	CASSTYSNQPQHF
TRBV18	TRBJ1-5	-	-	TGTGCCAGCTCGTCGCGACAGACCGACAATCAGCCCCAGCATTTT	CASSSRQTDNQPQHF
TRBV7-9	TRBJ2-3	-	-	TGTGCCAGCAGCTTGGTTACTGAAACGCAGTATTTT	CASSLVTETQYF
TRBV2	TRBJ1-5	-	TRBD1	TGTGCCAGCACCGGACAGGGGCGAGGGAATCAGCCCCAGCATTTT	CASTGQGRGNQPQHF
TRBV5-1	TRBJ2-7	-	TRBD2	TGCGCCAGCAGCTTGTACCGGGGGGGATACGAGCAGTACTTC	CASSLYRGGYEQYF
TRBV28	TRBJ2-5	-	-	TGTGCCAGCAGTTCAACAGGGTTGGGGGAGACCCAGTACTTC	CASSSTGLGETQYF
TRBV5-1	TRBJ2-4	once	-	TGCGCCAGCAGCTTAACAGGTCCGGACATTCAGTACTTC	CASSLTGPDIQYF
TRBV27	TRBJ1-6	-	-	TGTGCCAGCAGTTTTCTGCAGTTCAATAATTCACCCCTCCACTTT	CASSFLQFNNSPLHF
TRBV11-2	TRBJ1-5	-	-	TGTGCCAGCAGCTTAAATCACAATCAGCCCCAGCATTTT	CASSLNHNQPQHF
TRBV27	TRBJ2-7	-	TRBD1	TGTGCCAGCAGCAGACAGGGTTCAGTTGCCGAGCAGTACTTC	CASSRQGSVAEQYF
TRBV28	TRBJ2-5	once	-	TGTGCCAGCAGTTTAGCCTCGGGTAGGGGAAGCGAGACCCAGTACTTC	CASSLASGRGSETQYF
TRBV7-6	TRBJ2-2	-	TRBD2	TGTGCCAGCAGCTTAGGTCCCGGGACTAGCGTCACCGGGGAGCTGTTTTTT	CASSLGPGTSVTGELFF
TRBV3-1/TRBV3-2	TRBJ2-1	-	TRBD2	TGTGCCAGCAGCCCCGGACTAGGGTACAATGAGCAGTTCTTC	CASSPGLGYNEQFF
TRBV29-1	TRBJ2-5	-	-	TGCAGCGCAGACAGGTTACAAGAGACCCAGTACTTC	CSADRLQETQYF
TRBV28	TRBJ1-1	-	TRBD1	TGTGCCAGCAGTTGGGGGGACAGGCGGACCACTGAAGCTTTCTTT	CASSWGDRRTTEAFF
TRBV30	TRBJ1-5	-	-	TGTGCCTGGAGTTCACAGGAAAATCAGCCCCAGCATTTT	CAWSSQENQPQHF
TRBV7-9	TRBJ1-2	-	-	TGTGCCAGCAGCTTAGTTAACACAGCTAACTATGGCTACACCTTC	CASSLVNTANYGYTF